These T cell receptor beta chains were read from a single sample in a study of monozygotic twins with cystic fibrosis. Assay: immunoSEQ multiplex PCR; the TCRdb copy retains only in-frame clones and omits some. Altogether tens of thousands of clones are present, approximately 90% being singletons, with the ten largest covering under 0.35%. Specimen: blood. The receptor set was obtained from a girl aged 2 to 9 with cystic fibrosis. CDR3s include the opening cysteine and the closing phenylalanine or tryptophan. D genes are given only for firm matches. Only part of the rows carry a size: once, few, many, or a class if the clone is expanded.

clone_size: NA; v_call: TRBV11-2; d_call: TRBD1; j_call: TRBJ2-5; cdr3_aa: CASSLTGGLETQYF; cdr3_nt: TGTGCCAGCAGCTTAACAGGGGGCTTGGAGACCCAGTACTTC
clone_size: once; v_call: TRBV6-5; d_call: NA; j_call: TRBJ2-7; cdr3_aa: CASSYAATQGGEQYF; cdr3_nt: TGTGCCAGCAGTTACGCCGCGACTCAGGGAGGCGAGCAGTACTTC
clone_size: NA; v_call: TRBV29-1; d_call: TRBD2; j_call: TRBJ2-3; cdr3_aa: CSAGTSLLRDTQYF; cdr3_nt: TGCAGCGCCGGGACTAGCTTATTGAGGGATACGCAGTATTTT
clone_size: NA; v_call: TRBV9; d_call: NA; j_call: TRBJ2-7; cdr3_aa: CASSVGKGNMYEQYF; cdr3_nt: TGTGCCAGCAGCGTAGGTAAAGGGAATATGTACGAGCAGTACTTC
clone_size: NA; v_call: TRBV9; d_call: TRBD1; j_call: TRBJ2-1; cdr3_aa: CASSVSQGQRGQGWSNEQFF; cdr3_nt: TGTGCCAGCAGCGTTAGTCAAGGGCAGAGGGGACAGGGGTGGTCCAATGAGCAGTTCTTC
clone_size: NA; v_call: TRBV30; d_call: NA; j_call: TRBJ1-2; cdr3_aa: CARSVAYGYTF; cdr3_nt: TGTGCCCGAAGTGTGGCTTATGGCTACACCTTC
clone_size: NA; v_call: TRBV2; d_call: TRBD2; j_call: TRBJ2-7; cdr3_aa: CASSAAGTSGYEQYF; cdr3_nt: TGTGCCAGCAGCGCCGCCGGGACTAGCGGCTACGAGCAGTACTTC
clone_size: NA; v_call: TRBV19; d_call: NA; j_call: TRBJ1-1; cdr3_aa: CASVKTGNTEAFF; cdr3_nt: TGTGCCAGTGTTAAGACAGGAAACACTGAAGCTTTCTTT
clone_size: NA; v_call: TRBV5-5; d_call: NA; j_call: TRBJ1-6; cdr3_aa: CASSLGSGADSTNSPLHF; cdr3_nt: TGTGCCAGCAGCTTGGGTTCAGGGGCGGACTCAACCAATTCACCCCTCCACTTT
clone_size: NA; v_call: TRBV5-1; d_call: TRBD2; j_call: TRBJ2-1; cdr3_aa: CASSGGLAGLSSYNEQFF; cdr3_nt: TGCGCCAGCAGCGGAGGACTAGCGGGGTTAAGCTCCTACAATGAGCAGTTCTTC
clone_size: NA; v_call: TRBV25-1; d_call: NA; j_call: TRBJ1-6; cdr3_aa: CASDPSRPYKSSPLHF; cdr3_nt: TGTGCCAGCGACCCTAGTCGCCCCTATAAGTCTTCACCCCTCCACTTT
clone_size: NA; v_call: TRBV7-7; d_call: NA; j_call: TRBJ1-6; cdr3_aa: CASSEGKSGGYNSPLHF; cdr3_nt: TGTGCTAGCAGTGAGGGGAAGTCCGGAGGTTATAATTCACCCCTCCACTTT
clone_size: NA; v_call: TRBV6-1; d_call: NA; j_call: TRBJ1-6; cdr3_aa: CASSETGRRPNNSPLHF; cdr3_nt: TGTGCCAGCAGTGAAACGGGACGACGGCCGAATAATTCACCCCTCCACTTT
clone_size: NA; v_call: TRBV13; d_call: NA; j_call: TRBJ1-2; cdr3_aa: CASSFTRPEHTF; cdr3_nt: TGTGCCAGCAGCTTTACCAGACCCGAGCACACCTTC
clone_size: NA; v_call: TRBV5-1; d_call: TRBD1; j_call: TRBJ1-1; cdr3_aa: CASSFSPGGRTEAFF; cdr3_nt: TGCGCCAGCAGCTTTAGTCCAGGGGGCAGGACTGAAGCTTTCTTT
clone_size: NA; v_call: TRBV6-5; d_call: NA; j_call: TRBJ1-5; cdr3_aa: CASSTMGNQPQHF; cdr3_nt: TGTGCCAGCAGTACGATGGGGAATCAGCCCCAGCATTTT
clone_size: NA; v_call: TRBV19; d_call: NA; j_call: TRBJ2-5; cdr3_aa: CASSITSGQETQYF; cdr3_nt: TGTGCCAGTAGTATTACCAGCGGGCAAGAGACCCAGTACTTC
clone_size: few; v_call: TRBV9; d_call: NA; j_call: TRBJ1-1; cdr3_aa: CASSVSAITAMNTEAFF; cdr3_nt: TGTGCCAGCAGCGTCTCCGCTATCACAGCGATGAACACTGAAGCTTTCTTT
clone_size: NA; v_call: TRBV19; d_call: NA; j_call: TRBJ1-5; cdr3_aa: CASSIDGKFVNLIRQLPQHF; cdr3_nt: TGTGCCAGTAGTATAGATGGAAAATTTGTTAACCTGATCAGACAGTTGCCCCAGCATTTT
clone_size: NA; v_call: TRBV7-2; d_call: TRBD1; j_call: TRBJ2-7; cdr3_aa: CASSGRTGTYEQYF; cdr3_nt: TGTGCCAGCAGCGGACGGACAGGGACCTACGAGCAGTACTTC
clone_size: NA; v_call: TRBV5-4; d_call: NA; j_call: TRBJ2-1; cdr3_aa: CASSLVPANEQFF; cdr3_nt: TGTGCCAGCAGCTTGGTACCGGCCAATGAGCAGTTCTTC
clone_size: NA; v_call: TRBV15; d_call: NA; j_call: TRBJ2-3; cdr3_aa: CATSIGGIFTDTQYF; cdr3_nt: TGTGCCACCAGCATCGGGGGAATTTTCACAGATACGCAGTATTTT
clone_size: NA; v_call: TRBV11-3; d_call: NA; j_call: TRBJ1-1; cdr3_aa: CASSLDTEAFF; cdr3_nt: TGTGCCAGCAGCTTGGACACTGAAGCTTTCTTT
clone_size: NA; v_call: TRBV5-4; d_call: NA; j_call: TRBJ2-7; cdr3_aa: CASSLLDKNEQYF; cdr3_nt: TGTGCCAGCAGCTTGCTTGATAAGAACGAGCAGTACTTC
clone_size: NA; v_call: TRBV19; d_call: TRBD1; j_call: TRBJ2-7; cdr3_aa: CASSTHPGTGESYEQYF; cdr3_nt: TGTGCCAGTAGTACCCACCCCGGGACAGGGGAGAGCTACGAGCAGTACTTC
clone_size: NA; v_call: TRBV6-5; d_call: NA; j_call: TRBJ2-7; cdr3_aa: CASSSLTGRTFYEQYF; cdr3_nt: TGTGCCAGCAGTTCACTAACAGGGAGAACCTTTTACGAGCAGTACTTC
clone_size: NA; v_call: TRBV28; d_call: NA; j_call: TRBJ1-2; cdr3_aa: CAKSNHKGGGYTF; cdr3_nt: TGTGCCAAAAGCAACCATAAGGGGGGTGGCTACACCTTC
clone_size: NA; v_call: TRBV4-1; d_call: NA; j_call: TRBJ1-1; cdr3_aa: CASSQDPQGKGNTEAFF; cdr3_nt: TGCGCCAGCAGCCAAGACCCCCAGGGGAAAGGGAACACTGAAGCTTTCTTT
clone_size: NA; v_call: TRBV28; d_call: TRBD1; j_call: TRBJ1-5; cdr3_aa: CASSLGQGSNQPQHF; cdr3_nt: TGTGCCAGCAGTTTGGGACAGGGTAGCAATCAGCCCCAGCATTTT
clone_size: NA; v_call: TRBV6-1; d_call: NA; j_call: TRBJ2-1; cdr3_aa: CASSPVRDSNNEQFF; cdr3_nt: TGTGCCAGCAGTCCTGTCCGGGACTCTAATAATGAGCAGTTCTTC
clone_size: once; v_call: TRBV9; d_call: NA; j_call: TRBJ2-3; cdr3_aa: CASSDRDTDTQYF; cdr3_nt: TGTGCCAGCAGCGACAGGGACACAGATACGCAGTATTTT
clone_size: NA; v_call: TRBV4-1; d_call: NA; j_call: TRBJ1-4; cdr3_aa: CASSQDSHRSNEKLFF; cdr3_nt: TGCGCCAGCAGCCAAGATAGTCACAGGTCTAATGAAAAACTGTTTTTT
clone_size: NA; v_call: TRBV7-6; d_call: NA; j_call: TRBJ1-4; cdr3_aa: CASSDHQGINEKLFF; cdr3_nt: TGTGCCAGCAGCGATCATCAGGGGATTAATGAAAAACTGTTTTTT
clone_size: NA; v_call: TRBV7-8; d_call: TRBD1; j_call: TRBJ2-7; cdr3_aa: CASSLEARGRSLYEQYF; cdr3_nt: TGTGCCAGCAGCTTAGAGGCCAGGGGGCGCAGTCTCTACGAGCAGTACTTC
clone_size: NA; v_call: TRBV18; d_call: NA; j_call: TRBJ1-2; cdr3_aa: CASSPPENYGYTF; cdr3_nt: TGTGCCAGCTCACCACCAGAGAACTATGGCTACACCTTC
clone_size: NA; v_call: TRBV5-6; d_call: NA; j_call: TRBJ2-2; cdr3_aa: CASSPLPNTGELFF; cdr3_nt: TGTGCCAGCAGCCCACTCCCAAACACCGGGGAGCTGTTTTTT
clone_size: NA; v_call: TRBV2; d_call: NA; j_call: TRBJ2-1; cdr3_aa: CASSEKMGTSTYNEQFF; cdr3_nt: TGTGCCAGCAGTGAAAAAATGGGGACAAGTACCTACAATGAGCAGTTCTTC
clone_size: NA; v_call: TRBV29-1; d_call: NA; j_call: TRBJ1-6; cdr3_aa: CSVRADRSNSPLHF; cdr3_nt: TGCAGCGTTAGGGCGGATCGCTCCAATTCACCCCTCCACTTT
clone_size: NA; v_call: TRBV9; d_call: NA; j_call: TRBJ1-2; cdr3_aa: CASSVGGSGFGYTF; cdr3_nt: TGTGCCAGCAGCGTAGGGGGTAGCGGGTTTGGCTACACCTTC
clone_size: NA; v_call: TRBV6-5; d_call: NA; j_call: TRBJ1-1; cdr3_aa: CASSYGEVGTEAFF; cdr3_nt: TGTGCCAGCAGTTACGGGGAGGTAGGCACTGAAGCTTTCTTT
clone_size: NA; v_call: TRBV7-2; d_call: TRBD1; j_call: TRBJ2-7; cdr3_aa: CASSLELGQGAEQYF; cdr3_nt: TGTGCCAGCAGCTTAGAACTGGGACAGGGAGCCGAGCAGTACTTC
clone_size: NA; v_call: TRBV27; d_call: TRBD1; j_call: TRBJ2-7; cdr3_aa: CASSLYRGTGEQYF; cdr3_nt: TGTGCCAGCAGTTTATACAGGGGAACTGGCGAGCAGTACTTC
clone_size: NA; v_call: TRBV10-1; d_call: NA; j_call: TRBJ2-1; cdr3_aa: CASSDWDIYNEQFF; cdr3_nt: TGCGCCAGCAGTGATTGGGACATCTACAATGAGCAGTTCTTC
clone_size: few; v_call: TRBV7-7; d_call: TRBD1; j_call: TRBJ2-1; cdr3_aa: CASSLGTGDLNEQFF; cdr3_nt: TGTGCCAGCAGCTTAGGGACAGGGGACCTCAATGAGCAGTTCTTC
clone_size: NA; v_call: TRBV27; d_call: NA; j_call: TRBJ2-2; cdr3_aa: CASSPISPPGVTGELFF; cdr3_nt: TGTGCCAGCAGTCCAATATCTCCCCCGGGGGTCACCGGGGAGCTGTTTTTT
clone_size: NA; v_call: TRBV5-4; d_call: NA; j_call: TRBJ2-7; cdr3_aa: CASSSGTTYEQYF; cdr3_nt: TGTGCCAGCAGCTCGGGGACCACTTACGAGCAGTACTTC
clone_size: NA; v_call: TRBV7-2; d_call: TRBD1; j_call: TRBJ1-1; cdr3_aa: CASSFGTGAGRDTEAFF; cdr3_nt: TGTGCCAGCAGCTTCGGGACAGGGGCGGGGAGGGACACTGAAGCTTTCTTT
clone_size: NA; v_call: TRBV7-2; d_call: NA; j_call: TRBJ1-5; cdr3_aa: CASSLGGVGQPQHF; cdr3_nt: TGTGCCAGCAGCTTAGGAGGGGTGGGTCAGCCCCAGCATTTT
clone_size: once; v_call: TRBV10-3; d_call: TRBD1; j_call: TRBJ2-1; cdr3_aa: CAISPYVGQGQDNEQFF; cdr3_nt: TGTGCCATCAGCCCCTATGTCGGACAGGGGCAGGACAATGAGCAGTTCTTC
clone_size: NA; v_call: TRBV7-2; d_call: TRBD1; j_call: TRBJ1-2; cdr3_aa: CASSFGQGIKGDYGYTF; cdr3_nt: TGTGCCAGCAGCTTTGGACAGGGTATTAAGGGGGACTATGGCTACACCTTC